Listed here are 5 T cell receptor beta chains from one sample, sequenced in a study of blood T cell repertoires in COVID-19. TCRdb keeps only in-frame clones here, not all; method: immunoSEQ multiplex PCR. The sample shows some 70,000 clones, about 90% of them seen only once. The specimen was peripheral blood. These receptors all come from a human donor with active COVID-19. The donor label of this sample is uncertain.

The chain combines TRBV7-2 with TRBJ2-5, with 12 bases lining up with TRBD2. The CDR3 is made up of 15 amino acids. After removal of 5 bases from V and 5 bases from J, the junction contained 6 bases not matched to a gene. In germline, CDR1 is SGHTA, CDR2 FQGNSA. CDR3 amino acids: CASSPRLAGAETQYF. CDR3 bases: TGTGCCAGCAGCCCCCGACTAGCGGGAGCGGAGACCCAGTACTTC.

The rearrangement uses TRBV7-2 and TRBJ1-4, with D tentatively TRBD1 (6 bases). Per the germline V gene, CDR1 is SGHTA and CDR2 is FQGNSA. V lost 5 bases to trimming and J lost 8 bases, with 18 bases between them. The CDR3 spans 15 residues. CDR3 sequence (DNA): TGTGCCAGCAGCCCCGGGGGGGCGAGGCGGGAAAAACTGTTTTTT. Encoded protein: CASSPGGARREKLFF.

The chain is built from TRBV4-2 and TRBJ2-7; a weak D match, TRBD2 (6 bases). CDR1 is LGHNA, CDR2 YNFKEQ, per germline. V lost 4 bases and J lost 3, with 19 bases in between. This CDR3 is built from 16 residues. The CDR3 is CASSREPGRGNYEQYF. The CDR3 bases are TGTGCCAGCAGCCGAGAACCGGGACGGGGGAACTACGAGCAGTACTTC.

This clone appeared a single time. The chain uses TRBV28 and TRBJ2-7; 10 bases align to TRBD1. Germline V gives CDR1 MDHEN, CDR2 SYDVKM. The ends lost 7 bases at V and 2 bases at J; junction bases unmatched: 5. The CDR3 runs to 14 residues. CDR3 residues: CASTSGTGAYEQYF. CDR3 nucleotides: TGTGCCAGCACCTCCGGGACAGGGGCCTACGAGCAGTACTTC.

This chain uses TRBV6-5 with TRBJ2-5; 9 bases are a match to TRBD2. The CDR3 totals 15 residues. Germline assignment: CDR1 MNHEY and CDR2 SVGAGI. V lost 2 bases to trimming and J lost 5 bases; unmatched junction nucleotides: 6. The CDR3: CASSYALSGGETQYF. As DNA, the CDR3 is TGTGCCAGCAGTTACGCCCTCAGCGGGGGGGAGACCCAGTACTTC.